These 32 T cell receptor beta chains were all obtained from the same sample, sequenced in a study of T cells in Graves' hyperthyroidism and ophthalmopathy. There were TCR beta CDR3 regions amplified from RNA transcripts. First-round RT-PCR of the TCR CDR3 relied on the HTBI primer set. TCRdb reanalysed the multiplex PCR reads using MiXCR and keeps one entry per CDR3 protein. The top ten clones hold around 15% of a sample with about 770,000 distinct CDR3 sequences, around 19% of them seen once. The specimen sequenced was blood. Source of these receptors: a woman aged 50 to 65 with Graves' hyperthyroidism that later progressed to Graves' ophthalmopathy.

In regard to this clonotype: A junction end diverges from the germline sequence, so it may reflect a read error. The genes are TRBV5-6 and TRBJ1-1; D perhaps matches TRBD1 (5 bases). Per the germline V gene, CDR1 is SGHDT and CDR2 is YYEEEE. The CDR3 has 13 residues. CDR3 sequence reads: CASTLGRGTEAFF. Here the CDR3 DNA reads TGTGCCAGCACCTTGGGGCGCGGCACTGAAGCTTTCTTT. Full variable domain (rest looked up from reference TRBV5-6 and TRBJ1-1): DAGVTQSPTHLIKTRGQQVTLRCSPKSGHDTVSWYQQALGQGPQFIFQYYEEEERQRGNFPDRFSGHQFPNYSSELNVNALLLGDSALYLCASTLGRGTEAFFGQGTRLTVV.

This chain uses TRBV27 with TRBJ1-4; TRBD1 matches at 7 bases. Germline CDR1 and CDR2: MNHEY and SMNVEV (reference sequence). The CDR3 has 14 residues. Germline trimming cut 3 bases from V and 7 bases from J; bases unmatched to any gene: 5. The CDR3 region is CASSFRGGFEKLFF. In DNA, the CDR3 is TGTGCCAGCAGTTTCAGAGGGGGCTTTGAAAAACTGTTTTTT.

The sample holds many counts of this clonotype. V gene TRBV20-1 combines with J gene TRBJ1-5, with D possibly TRBD1 on 6 matching bases. The V end lost 6 bases, the J end lost 2 bases, and 14 bases lay between the germline ends. The germline V gene encodes CDR1 DFQATT and CDR2 SNEGSKA (reference sequence). The CDR3 loop spans 14 amino acids. The CDR3 coding sequence is TGCAGTGCCCCAAGGGGGGAAGGCAATCAGCCCCAGCATTTT. Encoded protein: CSAPRGEGNQPQHF.

This clonotype has just a few counts. The rearrangement joins TRBV7-9 to TRBJ2-5, with TRBD1 as a possible D gene (5 bases). The V end was cut by 0 bases, the J end by 4 bases, with 12 bases between. The CDR3 has 15 residues. The germline V gene encodes CDR1 SEHNR and CDR2 FQNEAQ (reference sequence). CDR3 in DNA: TGTGCCAGCAGCTTAGCGCAGGGTCTGATAGAGACCCAGTACTTC. Translation: CASSLAQGLIETQYF.

This clonotype has at least ten counts. The V call is TRBV11-2, the J call TRBJ1-4; no clear D gene. Germline V gene data show CDR1 as SGHAT and CDR2 as FQNNGV. CDR3 length equals 11 residues. Trimming removed 5 bases from V and 6 bases from J, with 4 bases in between. Here the CDR3 DNA reads TGTGCCAGCAGCCGGGATGAAAAACTGTTTTTT. Translating gives CASSRDEKLFF.

The V call is TRBV7-2, the J call TRBJ2-2, with 10 nucleotides matching TRBD2. The ends lost 2 bases at V and 6 bases at J; junction bases unmatched: 6. The CDR3 spans 16 residues. Germline V gene lookup returns CDR1 SGHTA and CDR2 FQGNSA. The CDR3, as DNA: TGTGCCAGCAGCTTAAGCGGGGGGGCTATTGCCGGGGAGCTGTTTTTT. Its translation: CASSLSGGAIAGELFF.

This clonotype was counted only a few times. The chain employs TRBV20-1 and TRBJ2-3, with 8 nucleotides matching TRBD2. Losses at the gene ends were 3 bases for V and 3 bases for J; bases not matched to a gene: 8. Germline V gene sequence: CDR1 DFQATT, CDR2 SNEGSKA (reference sequence). This CDR3 has 15 residues. CDR3: CSASLRGVGTDTQYF. CDR3 in DNA: TGCAGTGCTAGTTTGCGGGGGGTAGGGACAGATACGCAGTATTTT.

A single count supports this clonotype. The gene calls are TRBV7-9 and TRBJ1-4, with 10 nucleotides matching TRBD1. The CDR3 sequence is 17 residues long. The ends lost 5 bases at V and 1 base at J; junction bases unmatched: 7. CDR1 and CDR2 from the germline V gene are SEHNR and FQNEAQ (reference sequence). CDR3 DNA: TGTGCCAGCAGCGACGGGGGACAGGGGATAACTAATGAAAAACTGTTTTTT. It codes for CASSDGGQGITNEKLFF.

This clonotype was observed at least ten times. V is TRBV2 and J is TRBJ2-5; D is tentatively TRBD1 or TRBD2 (5 bases each). Trimming removed 6 bases at V and 2 bases at J, with 22 bases between. This CDR3 region has 17 residues. Germline V gene lookup returns CDR1 SNHLY and CDR2 FYNNEI. As DNA, the CDR3 is TGTGCCAGCAGCGCCAGTCCGAGGGGATCGGGGCAAGAGACCCAGTACTTC. Translated: CASSASPRGSGQETQYF.

This chain joins TRBV29-1 and TRBJ2-7, with 11 bases matching TRBD1. Trimming removed 0 bases from V and 5 bases from J; junction bases left unmatched: 12. CDR1 SQVTM and CDR2 ANQGSEA come from the germline V gene. The CDR3 extends over 17 amino acids. DNA of the CDR3: TGCAGCGTTGAAGATCTTACCGGGACAGGGGGATCGAACGAGCAGTACTTC. It translates to CSVEDLTGTGGSNEQYF.

This clonotype came up many times. The chain couples TRBV6-6 to TRBJ2-7; D is ambiguous. Trimming left V 0 bases short and J 0 bases short, with 9 bases between. This CDR3 spans 15 amino acids. Germline V gene lookup returns CDR1 MNHNY and CDR2 SVGAGI (reference sequence). The CDR3 DNA reads as TGTGCCAGCAGTTACTCGGCGGACGTCTCCTACGAGCAGTACTTC. This encodes CASSYSADVSYEQYF.

This chain joins TRBV6-1 and TRBJ2-2, with D perhaps TRBD2 (5 bases). CDR1 is MNHNS, CDR2 SASEGT, per germline. The V end was cut by 5 bases, the J end by 3 bases, with 19 bases between. There are 17 residues in the CDR3. In nucleotides, the CDR3 is TGTGCCAGCAGTTATAGCGCGGGCCCCGATTACACCGGGGAGCTGTTTTTT. Protein sequence: CASSYSAGPDYTGELFF.

This clonotype was picked up many times. The chain employs TRBV2 and TRBJ2-1, with 10 bases aligning to TRBD2. This CDR3 spans 16 amino acids. CDR1 and CDR2 from the germline V gene are SNHLY and FYNNEI. The V segment lost 2 bases and the J segment 7 bases; nucleotides outside the gene matches: 8. CDR3 residues: CASSEFGAGGRNEQFF. DNA for the CDR3: TGTGCCAGCAGTGAATTCGGAGCGGGGGGGCGGAATGAGCAGTTCTTC.

This clonotype was counted ten times or more. The chain couples TRBV5-1 to TRBJ1-1; a weak D match, TRBD1 (5 bases). Per the germline V gene, CDR1 is SGHRS and CDR2 is YFSETQ. This CDR3 is 15 amino acids long. V was pared by 3 bases and J by 1 base, with 13 bases between. The CDR3 loop is CASSSLRVSNTEAFF. The CDR3, as DNA: TGCGCCAGCAGCTCGCTCAGGGTCTCGAACACTGAAGCTTTCTTT.

This chain uses TRBV19 with TRBJ1-5, with D unclear. This CDR3 contains 16 residues. V lost 3 bases and J 0 bases, leaving 12 bases between the germline ends. CDR1 and CDR2 from the germline V gene are LNHDA and SQIVND (reference sequence). The CDR3 DNA is TGTGCCAGTAGTATTAGTTCTTCCTATAGCAATCAGCCCCAGCATTTT. The encoded protein is CASSISSSYSNQPQHF.

This clonotype was counted many times. The gene calls are TRBV11-2 and TRBJ2-2; 10 bases line up with TRBD1. V lost 5 bases and J lost 5; bases outside the gene matches: 8. The CDR3 runs 16 residues. Germline assignment: CDR1 SGHAT and CDR2 FQNNGV. This chain's CDR3 is CASSPRDRGRTGELFF. Written as DNA, the CDR3 is TGTGCCAGCAGCCCAAGGGACAGGGGTCGGACCGGGGAGCTGTTTTTT.

This clonotype was counted at least ten times. This chain connects TRBV11-3 to TRBJ2-2; D unresolved. The CDR3 runs to 13 residues. Trimming pared 5 bases from V and 6 bases from J, leaving 10 bases between. Germline CDR1 is SGHNT and CDR2 is YENEEA. The CDR3 region has the DNA TGTGCCAGCAGCCTCCTTAGGGCCGGGGAGCTGTTTTTT. Protein sequence: CASSLLRAGELFF.

This clonotype was detected many times. This sequence joins TRBV6-1 and TRBJ1-5; D uncertain. The ends were cut back, 7 bases at V and 2 bases at J, with 15 bases in the middle. The CDR3 consists of 15 residues. Germline CDR1 and CDR2: MNHNS and SASEGT. CDR3 in DNA: TGTGCCAGCACGCCCGGAGGGTATGGCAATCAGCCCCAGCATTTT. It codes for CASTPGGYGNQPQHF.

On this clonotype: A much larger clone lies one base from this, so it may be a read error. The chain uses TRBV3-1 and TRBJ1-2; 11 nucleotides match TRBD1. CDR1 is LGHDT and CDR2 is YNNKEL in the germline V gene (reference sequence). J gave up 3 bases and V 2 bases, and 2 bases lay outside the gene matches. CDR3 length: 15 amino acids. CDR3 residues: CASSQPGQGDYGYTF. The CDR3 nucleotides are TGTGCCAGCAGCCAACCGGGACAGGGGGACTATGGCTACACCTTC. Full variable domain (rest looked up from reference TRBV3-1 and TRBJ1-2): DTAVSQTPKYLVTQMGNDKSIKCEQNLGHDTMYWYKQDSKKFLKIMFSYNNKELIINETVPNRFSPKSPDKAHLNLHINSLELGDSAVYFCASSQPGQGDYGYTFGSGTRLTVV.

There are many counts of this clonotype. The CDR3 DNA is TGTGCCAGCAGTCTCCGGGGGGGAAGGGAGACCTTC. Translating it yields CASSLRGGRETF. The chain joins TRBV12-3 or TRBV12-4 to TRBJ1-2; perhaps TRBD1 as D (5 bases). CDR3 length equals 12 residues. V lost 5 bases and J 14 bases, leaving 18 bases between the germline ends.

Ten or more counts support this clonotype. The chain uses TRBV6-1 and TRBJ1-5; D is perhaps TRBD1 (5 bases). CDR3 length: 13 amino acids. Germline V gene lookup returns CDR1 MNHNS and CDR2 SASEGT. Trimming removed 5 bases from V and 6 bases from J, with 11 bases in between. CDR3 region: CASSSGMSQPQHF. For the CDR3, the DNA is TGTGCCAGCAGTTCAGGGATGAGTCAGCCCCAGCATTTT.

This clonotype has a count of ten or more. This chain joins TRBV5-1 and TRBJ2-3; no reliable D call. V lost 5 bases to trimming and J lost 0 bases, with 16 bases between them. The CDR3 contains 16 residues. Germline CDR1 and CDR2: SGHRS and YFSETQ. The CDR3 reads CASSVAVTFSTDTQYF. As DNA, the CDR3 is TGCGCCAGCAGTGTCGCAGTCACCTTCAGCACAGATACGCAGTATTTT.

This clonotype was counted at least ten times. The V and J genes are TRBV2 and TRBJ2-3; weak D call: TRBD2 (5 bases). V was shortened by 5 bases and J by 1 base, with 10 bases between the two germline ends. The CDR3 runs to 14 residues. CDR1 and CDR2 (germline): SNHLY, FYNNEI. Here the CDR3 DNA reads TGTGCCAGCAGTCCCCGGGATCGCACAGATACGCAGTATTTT. This translates into CASSPRDRTDTQYF.

This clonotype was seen many times. V usage is TRBV20-1 and J usage is TRBJ1-2, with TRBD1 identical over 7 bases. The CDR3 covers 15 residues. CDR1 is DFQATT and CDR2 is SNEGSKA in the germline V gene (reference sequence). V was clipped by 6 bases and J by 4 bases; unmatched bases: 14. CDR3 residues: CSATRGGEVGYGYTF. DNA of the CDR3: TGCAGTGCCACCAGGGGGGGCGAGGTCGGCTATGGCTACACCTTC.

There are many counts of this clonotype. The V and J genes are TRBV12-3 or TRBV12-4 and TRBJ1-1; possible D gene TRBD1, 6 bases. The CDR3 covers 16 residues. V lost 3 bases and J lost 2, with 16 bases in between. In DNA form, the CDR3 reads TGTGCCAGCAGTTTCGAGTCAGGGGCACGAAACACTGAAGCTTTCTTT. Protein sequence: CASSFESGARNTEAFF.

The chain has TRBV5-4 and TRBJ2-3; TRBD2 agrees at 12 bases. The CDR3 contains 16 residues. The junction had 2 bases not matched to a gene; V was cut back by 0 bases and J by 3 bases. Germline assignment: CDR1 SGHNT and CDR2 YYREEE (reference sequence). The CDR3 DNA is TGTGCCAGCAGCTTGGTCGGACTAGCGGGGACAGATACGCAGTATTTT. As protein: CASSLVGLAGTDTQYF.

There are many counts of this clonotype. V usage is TRBV20-1 and J usage is TRBJ2-5; D is perhaps TRBD1 (5 bases). Germline CDR1 reads DFQATT; CDR2 reads SNEGSKA (reference sequence). The CDR3 runs to 14 residues. Trimming took off 1 base at V and 3 bases at J, with 12 bases between the two ends. CDR3 nucleotides: TGCAGTGCTAGAGGGGGCCGGGTGAAAGAGACCCAGTACTTC. Translated: CSARGGRVKETQYF.

The V gene is TRBV28, the J gene TRBJ1-5; perhaps TRBD1 as D (5 bases). CDR1 is MDHEN, CDR2 SYDVKM, per germline. CDR3 size: 13 residues. V dropped 4 bases and J dropped 3 bases, with 7 bases sitting between them. The CDR3 region is CASSWDPNQPQHF. The CDR3 DNA follows: TGTGCCAGCAGTTGGGACCCCAATCAGCCCCAGCATTTT. Combining the CDR3 with reference TRBV28 and TRBJ1-5 gives the whole variable domain DVKVTQSSRYLVKRTGEKVFLECVQDMDHENMFWYRQDPGLGLRLIYFSYDVKMKEKGDIPEGYSVSREKKERFSLILESASTNQTSMYLCASSWDPNQPQHFGDGTRLSIL.

To note about this clonotype: This clone may be a read error of a much larger clone one base away. The rearrangement uses TRBV7-9 and TRBJ1-1; tentatively, D is TRBD1 (5 bases). The CDR3 covers 15 residues. Trimming cost V 3 bases and J 6 bases, with 17 bases left between them. Germline CDR1 reads SEHNR; CDR2 reads FQNEAQ (reference sequence). The CDR3 nucleotides are TGTGCCAGCAGCTTCTCCGGGACCTCAAACGCTGAAGCTTTCTTT. It yields the protein CASSFSGTSNAEAFF. The full variable domain, in which reference TRBV7-9 and TRBJ1-1 provide the parts outside the CDR3, is DTGVSQNPRHKITKRGQNVTFRCDPISEHNRLYWYRQTLGQGPEFLTYFQNEAQLEKSRLLSDRFSAERPKGSFSTLEIQRTEQGDSAMYLCASSFSGTSNAEAFFGQGTRLTVV.

This clonotype was detected many times. This sequence joins TRBV3-1 and TRBJ2-1; 11 bases agree with TRBD2. The CDR3 runs to 15 residues. The germline CDR1 and CDR2 sequences are LGHDT and YNNKEL (reference sequence). V lost 5 bases and J lost 7; bases outside the gene matches: 7. The CDR3 coding sequence is TGTGCCAGCAGCGTAGCGGGGGGGCTCGGGAATGAGCAGTTCTTC. Encoded protein: CASSVAGGLGNEQFF.

The chain couples TRBV29-1 to TRBJ1-2, with 7 bases lining up with TRBD1. This CDR3 spans 15 amino acids. The V gene's germline CDR1 is SQVTM and CDR2 ANQGSEA. The junction had 7 bases not matched to a gene; V was cut back by 3 bases and J by 0 bases. The CDR3 nucleotides are TGCAGCGTTGACAAGGGGGACAGCTCTAACTATGGCTACACCTTC. Protein: CSVDKGDSSNYGYTF.

The CDR3 DNA reads TGTGCCACCAGCAGCGACAGGGTCAAAGCCAACACCATATATTTT. Encoded protein: CATSSDRVKANTIYF. The chain links TRBV15 to TRBJ1-3, with 7 bases lining up with TRBD1. Losses at the gene ends were 3 bases for V and 7 bases for J; bases not matched to a gene: 9. The CDR3 runs to 15 residues. Germline-derived CDR1 and CDR2 are LNHNV and YYDKDF (reference sequence).